This T cell receptor beta chain was identified during a study of blood T cell repertoires in COVID-19. About the research overall: There were acute and convalescent COVID-19 samples, and they came from the United States, Italy and Spain.

Germline V gives CDR1 MNHEY, CDR2 SMNVEV (reference sequence). The V end lost 5 bases, the J end lost 2 bases, and 11 bases lay between the germline ends. CDR3 length: 14 residues. Per the study methods: Amplifying reference gene primers gave estimates of nucleated cell counts. TCRdb keeps only in-frame clones here, not all; method: immunoSEQ multiplex PCR. The V and J calls and the clone size are those of that table, but D and trimming were determined from the DNA. The data contain 250,000 to 300,000 clones, approximately 87% of them singletons. The clonotype comes from a woman in her 40s who had recovered from COVID-19. V gene TRBV27 combines with J gene TRBJ2-3, with a possible D match to TRBD1 (5 bases). Sequencing was carried out using peripheral blood. The CDR3 is CASSPRQHTDTQYF. The CDR3 nucleotides are TGTGCCAGCAGTCCTCGACAGCACACAGATACGCAGTATTTT.